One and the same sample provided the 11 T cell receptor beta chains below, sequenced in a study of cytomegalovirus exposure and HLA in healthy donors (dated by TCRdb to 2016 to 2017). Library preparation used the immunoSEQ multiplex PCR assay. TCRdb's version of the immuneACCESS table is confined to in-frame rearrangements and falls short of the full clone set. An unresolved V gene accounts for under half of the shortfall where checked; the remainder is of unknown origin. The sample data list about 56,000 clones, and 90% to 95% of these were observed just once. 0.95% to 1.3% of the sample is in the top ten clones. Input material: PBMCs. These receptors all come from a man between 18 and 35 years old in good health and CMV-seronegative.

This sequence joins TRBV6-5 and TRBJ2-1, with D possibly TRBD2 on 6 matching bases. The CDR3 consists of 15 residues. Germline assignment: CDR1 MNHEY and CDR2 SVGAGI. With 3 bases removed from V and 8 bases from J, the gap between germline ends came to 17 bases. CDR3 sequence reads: CASSYPGGVVHEQFF. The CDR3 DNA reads TGTGCCAGCAGTTATCCCGGCGGGGTCGTACATGAGCAGTTCTTC.

The DNA for the CDR3 is TGTGCCAGCAGCTTATATCCCCAGGGGGCTAACGGCTACACCTTC. Protein: CASSLYPQGANGYTF. The rearrangement uses TRBV7-2 and TRBJ1-2; 8 bases line up with TRBD1. CDR1 and CDR2 from the germline V gene are SGHTA and FQGNSA. V lost 2 bases, J lost 8 bases, and 10 bases stayed unmatched. The CDR3 totals 15 residues.

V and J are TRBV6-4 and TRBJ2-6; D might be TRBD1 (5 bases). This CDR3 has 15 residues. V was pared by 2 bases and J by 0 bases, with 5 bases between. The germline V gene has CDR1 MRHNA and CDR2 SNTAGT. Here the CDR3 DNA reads TGTGCCAGCAGTGACCAGGGCTCTGGGGCCAACGTCCTGACTTTC. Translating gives CASSDQGSGANVLTF.

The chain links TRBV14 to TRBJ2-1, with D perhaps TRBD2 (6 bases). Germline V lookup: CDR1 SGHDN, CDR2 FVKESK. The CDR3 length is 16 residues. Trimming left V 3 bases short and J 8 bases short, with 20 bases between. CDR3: CASSQITGTEFHEQFF. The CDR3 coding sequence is TGTGCCAGCAGCCAGATAACCGGGACTGAATTCCATGAGCAGTTCTTC.

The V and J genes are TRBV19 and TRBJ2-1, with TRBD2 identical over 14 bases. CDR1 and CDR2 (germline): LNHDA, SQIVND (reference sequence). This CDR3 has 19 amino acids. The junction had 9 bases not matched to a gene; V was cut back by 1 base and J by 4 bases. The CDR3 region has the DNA TGTGCCAGTAGTATAGCTCCCGGACTAGCGGGAGGAGGGTACAATGAGCAGTTCTTC. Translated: CASSIAPGLAGGGYNEQFF.

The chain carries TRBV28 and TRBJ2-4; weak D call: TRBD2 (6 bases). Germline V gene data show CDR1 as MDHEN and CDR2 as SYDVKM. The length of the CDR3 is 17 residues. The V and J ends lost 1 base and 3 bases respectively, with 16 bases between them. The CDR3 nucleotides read TGTGCCAGCAGTTTATCTCCGGAGGGAGGATACAAAAACATTCAGTACTTC. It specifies CASSLSPEGGYKNIQYF.

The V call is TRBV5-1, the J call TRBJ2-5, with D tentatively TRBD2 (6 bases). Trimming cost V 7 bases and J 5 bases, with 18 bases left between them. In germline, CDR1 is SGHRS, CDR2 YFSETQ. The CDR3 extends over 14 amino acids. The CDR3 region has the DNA TGCGCCAGCGCCGAGGGAGGTTGGAAGGAGACCCAGTACTTC. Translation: CASAEGGWKETQYF.

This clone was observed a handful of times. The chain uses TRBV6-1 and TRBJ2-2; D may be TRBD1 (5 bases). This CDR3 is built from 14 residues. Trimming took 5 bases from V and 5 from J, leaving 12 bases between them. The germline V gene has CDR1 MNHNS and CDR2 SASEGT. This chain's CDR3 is CASSSDRSTGELFF. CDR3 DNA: TGTGCCAGCAGTTCCGACAGATCTACCGGGGAGCTGTTTTTT.

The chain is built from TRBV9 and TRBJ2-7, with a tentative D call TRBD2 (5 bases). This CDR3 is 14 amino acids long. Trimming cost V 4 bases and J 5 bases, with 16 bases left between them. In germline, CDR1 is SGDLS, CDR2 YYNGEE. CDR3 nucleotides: TGTGCCAGCAGCTCCGGGGTATGGGCCCACGAGCAGTACTTC. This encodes CASSSGVWAHEQYF.

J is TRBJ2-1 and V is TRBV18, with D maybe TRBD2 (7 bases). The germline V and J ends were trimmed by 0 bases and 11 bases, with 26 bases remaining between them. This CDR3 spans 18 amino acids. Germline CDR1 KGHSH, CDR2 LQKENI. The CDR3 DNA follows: TGTGCCAGCTCACCACCGGTTGGCAGGGAGGGACAACATGCTCAGCAGTTCTTC. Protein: CASSPPVGREGQHAQQFF.

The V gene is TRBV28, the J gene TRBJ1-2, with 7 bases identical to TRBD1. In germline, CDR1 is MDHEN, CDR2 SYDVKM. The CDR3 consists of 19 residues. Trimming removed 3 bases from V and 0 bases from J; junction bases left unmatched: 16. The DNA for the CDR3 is TGTGCCAGCAGTTTCGGGACAGATACCAACTTATTACCTAACTATGGCTACACCTTC. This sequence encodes CASSFGTDTNLLPNYGYTF.